These 26 T cell receptor beta chains were all obtained from the same sample, sequenced in a study of blood T cell repertoires in COVID-19. The data were produced by immunoSEQ multiplex PCR, yet TCRdb's version contains in-frame clones alone and is incomplete. Of 100,000 to 150,000 clones detected, roughly 85% appear once; the ten largest clones hold under 8%. The sequencing sample was made of peripheral blood. The receptors derive from a man older than 75 with active or convalescent COVID-19.

The chain employs TRBV6-4 and TRBJ2-7; 8 nucleotides match TRBD1. The CDR3 loop spans 17 amino acids. Germline assignment: CDR1 MRHNA and CDR2 SNTAGT. J gave up 0 bases and V 6 bases, and 13 bases lay outside the gene matches. The CDR3 spells CASSFRDRKKSSYEQYF. The CDR3, as DNA: TGTGCCAGCAGCTTCCGGGACAGGAAAAAAAGCTCCTACGAGCAGTACTTC.

CDR3 protein: CASTHRFYEQYF. The CDR3 DNA reads as TGTGCCAGCACCCACCGGTTTTACGAGCAGTACTTC. This chain links TRBV7-8 with TRBJ2-7; D call uncertain. Germline CDR1 reads SGHVS; CDR2 reads FQNEAQ. With 7 bases removed from V and 4 bases from J, the gap between germline ends came to 11 bases. CDR3 length: 12 amino acids.

The rearrangement joins TRBV9 to TRBJ2-1, with D possibly TRBD2 on 5 matching bases. Looked up from germline, CDR1 is SGDLS and CDR2 is YYNGEE. V dropped 3 bases and J dropped 4 bases, with 11 bases sitting between them. The CDR3 covers 14 residues. The CDR3 here is CASSGTSGYNEQFF. Written as DNA, the CDR3 is TGTGCCAGCAGCGGAACGTCGGGGTACAATGAGCAGTTCTTC.

The chain is built from TRBV7-2 and TRBJ2-7, with D perhaps TRBD2 (6 bases). Per germline, CDR1 SGHTA and CDR2 FQGNSA. V lost 5 bases to trimming and J lost 2 bases, with 16 bases between them. The CDR3 runs 15 residues. DNA for the CDR3: TGTGCCAGCAGCGATCCGACTAGTAGAGCCTACGAGCAGTACTTC. Translated, it gives CASSDPTSRAYEQYF.

The J gene is TRBJ1-2, the V gene TRBV11-2; 8 nucleotides agree with TRBD1. Per the germline V gene, CDR1 is SGHAT and CDR2 is FQNNGV. The CDR3 runs 16 residues. The V gene end was trimmed by 2 bases and the J gene end by 5 bases; junction bases not matched to a gene: 10. CDR3 coding DNA: TGTGCCAGCAGCTTACTCCCGGGACAGGCGGATTATGGCTACACCTTC. Translating gives CASSLLPGQADYGYTF.

The chain combines TRBV14 with TRBJ2-1, with a possible D match to TRBD2 (5 bases). The germline gives CDR1 SGHDN, CDR2 FVKESK. There are 13 residues in the CDR3. Trimming took off 0 bases at V and 9 bases at J, with 9 bases between the two ends. Here the CDR3 DNA reads TGTGCCAGCAGCCAAGATCGGGGTAGTGAGCAGTTCTTC. This codes for CASSQDRGSEQFF.

The genes are TRBV10-2 and TRBJ2-6; 7 bases are a match to TRBD1. The CDR3 has 17 amino acids. V was pared by 2 bases and J by 0 bases, with 4 bases of the junction left unmatched. Per the germline V gene, CDR1 is WSHSY and CDR2 is SAAADI. The CDR3 nucleotides are TGCGCCAGCAGTGAGGGGACAGATGTCTCTGGGGCCAACGTCCTGACTTTC. Translation: CASSEGTDVSGANVLTF.

V and J are TRBV5-8 and TRBJ2-7, with D unresolved. Trimming took 1 base from V and 0 from J, leaving 8 bases between them. The CDR3 consists of 14 residues. The germline V gene has CDR1 SGHTS and CDR2 YDEGEE. Here the CDR3 reads CASSLRGVSYEQYF. DNA for the CDR3: TGTGCCAGCAGCTTGCGAGGCGTCTCCTACGAGCAGTACTTC.

The count of this clone is one. The J gene is TRBJ2-7, the V gene TRBV3-1 (or the pseudogene TRBV3-2); D call uncertain. The CDR3 consists of 16 residues. Germline-derived CDR1 and CDR2 are LGHDT and YNNKEL (reference sequence). Trimming removed 3 bases from V and 0 bases from J, with 15 bases in between. The CDR3 region has the DNA TGTGCCAGCAGCCATTATGCGAGTCACAGCTCCTACGAGCAGTACTTC. Translating gives CASSHYASHSSYEQYF.

This chain connects TRBV19 to TRBJ2-1, with D perhaps TRBD1 (7 bases). Germline V gene lookup returns CDR1 LNHDA and CDR2 SQIVND (reference sequence). The CDR3 is 14 residues long. Trimming removed 3 bases at V and 5 bases at J, with 11 bases between. The CDR3 protein is CASSIPGGHNEQFF. CDR3 DNA: TGTGCCAGTAGTATCCCAGGGGGGCACAATGAGCAGTTCTTC.

The V call is TRBV5-6, the J call TRBJ2-7, with D maybe TRBD1 (6 bases). Germline assignment: CDR1 SGHDT and CDR2 YYEEEE. The CDR3 runs 15 residues. The V and J ends lost 2 bases and 2 bases respectively, with 14 bases between them. This CDR3 is CASSFFRDKPYEQYF. CDR3 bases: TGTGCCAGCAGCTTTTTCCGGGACAAACCCTACGAGCAGTACTTC.

The V gene is TRBV29-1, the J gene TRBJ2-1; either TRBD1 or TRBD2 may fit D (5 bases each). This CDR3 contains 13 residues. Per germline, CDR1 SQVTM and CDR2 ANQGSEA. Trimming removed 7 bases from V and 6 bases from J, with 16 bases in between. CDR3 in amino acids: CSASLRQSNEQFF. The CDR3 DNA is TGCAGCGCTAGCCTTAGACAGTCCAATGAGCAGTTCTTC.

J is TRBJ2-1 and V is TRBV28, with D perhaps TRBD1 (6 bases). V shed 6 bases and J shed 4 bases, with 13 bases lying between them. Germline V gene sequence: CDR1 MDHEN, CDR2 SYDVKM. The CDR3 is made up of 14 amino acids. The CDR3: CASSPAQGYNEQFF. DNA for the CDR3: TGTGCCAGCAGCCCCGCCCAGGGGTACAATGAGCAGTTCTTC.

V gene TRBV7-3 combines with J gene TRBJ1-5; D is unclear. This CDR3 has 13 residues. With 0 bases removed from V and 4 bases from J, the gap between germline ends came to 4 bases. CDR1 is SGHTA, CDR2 FQGTGA, per germline. The CDR3 coding sequence is TGTGCCAGCAGCTTAACCAGGAATCAGCCCCAGCATTTT. This codes for CASSLTRNQPQHF.

The V and J genes are TRBV20-1 and TRBJ2-7; 8 nucleotides match TRBD2. The J segment lost 4 bases and the V segment lost 6 bases, leaving 2 bases of the junction unmatched. The CDR3 is 11 amino acids. Germline V CDR1 and CDR2: DFQATT, SNEGSKA (reference sequence). CDR3 sequence (DNA): TGCAGTGCCCGGGGGGGTTACGAGCAGTACTTC. Its protein product is CSARGGYEQYF.

V usage is TRBV9 and J usage is TRBJ1-4, with TRBD1 identical over 7 bases. The CDR3 is 16 residues long. Germline V lookup: CDR1 SGDLS, CDR2 YYNGEE. J lost 3 bases, V lost 3 bases, and 8 bases had no gene match. In nucleotides, the CDR3 is TGTGCCAGCAGCGGAACACAGGGGAAGTCTAATGAAAAACTGTTTTTT. It specifies CASSGTQGKSNEKLFF.

CDR3 DNA: TGTGCCAGCAGCCCATTACAGGGTTCCTACGAGCAGTACTTC. It codes for CASSPLQGSYEQYF. The chain links TRBV5-4 to TRBJ2-7, with D possibly matching TRBD1 (6 bases). In germline, CDR1 is SGHNT, CDR2 YYREEE (reference sequence). V was pared by 4 bases and J by 1 base, with 12 bases between. This CDR3 has 14 residues.

J is TRBJ1-2 and V is TRBV28, with D maybe TRBD1 (6 bases). The V end was cut by 6 bases, the J end by 5 bases, with 7 bases between. The CDR3 has 11 residues. Looked up from germline, CDR1 is MDHEN and CDR2 is SYDVKM. This chain's CDR3 is CASRDSYGYTF. The CDR3 DNA reads as TGTGCCAGCAGGGACAGTTATGGCTACACCTTC.

The chain joins TRBV25-1 to TRBJ2-2, with 7 bases matching TRBD1. Looked up from germline, CDR1 is MGHDK and CDR2 is SYGVNS. The CDR3 spans 13 residues. V lost 4 bases, J lost 6 bases, and 2 bases stayed unmatched. The CDR3 nucleotides are TGTGCCAGCAGTGTCACAGGGGCCGGGGAGCTGTTTTTT. Translating it yields CASSVTGAGELFF. Full variable domain (missing parts from reference TRBV25-1 and TRBJ2-2): EADIYQTPRYLVIGTGKKITLECSQTMGHDKMYWYQQDPGMELHLIHYSYGVNSTEKGDLSSESTVSRIRTEHFPLTLESARPSHTSQYLCASSVTGAGELFFGEGSRLTVL.

The rearrangement joins TRBV7-8 to TRBJ1-5; 7 nucleotides agree with TRBD1. V shed 4 bases, J shed 3 bases, and the junction held 12 bases outside the gene matches. Germline CDR1 reads SGHVS; CDR2 reads FQNEAQ. The CDR3 loop spans 17 amino acids. This CDR3 reads CASSSRQGQMVNQPQHF. The CDR3 coding sequence is TGTGCCAGCAGCTCCCGACAGGGACAGATGGTCAATCAGCCCCAGCATTTT.

V and J are TRBV12-3 or TRBV12-4 and TRBJ1-2, with D uncertain. The V end lost 1 base, the J end lost 12 bases, and 12 bases lay between the germline ends. This CDR3 is 12 amino acids long. In DNA form, the CDR3 reads TGTGCCAGCAGTTTAGGGGAGGGTCCCGACACCTTC. It specifies CASSLGEGPDTF.

The rearrangement links TRBV6-5 to TRBJ2-3, with TRBD2 matching over 14 bases. CDR1 is MNHEY, CDR2 SVGAGI, per germline. The CDR3 has 15 residues. V trimming: 4 bases; J trimming: 11 bases; junction bases outside the gene matches: 8. In nucleotides, the CDR3 is TGTGCCAGCAGTTCTGGACTAGCGGGAGGCCTCGGGCAGTATTTT. It yields the protein CASSSGLAGGLGQYF.

The CDR3 loop reads CASSRTRGAEMDTQYF. Written as DNA, the CDR3 is TGTGCCAGCAGTCGAACCAGGGGGGCTGAAATGGATACGCAGTATTTT. The genes are TRBV27 and TRBJ2-3; tentative D call: TRBD1 (7 bases). In germline, CDR1 is MNHEY, CDR2 SMNVEV (reference sequence). Trimming pared 5 bases from V and 6 bases from J, leaving 21 bases between. The CDR3 sequence is 16 residues long.

J is TRBJ2-7 and V is TRBV20-1; TRBD2 might be the D (6 bases). This CDR3 comprises 11 residues. Germline V lookup: CDR1 DFQATT, CDR2 SNEGSKA (reference sequence). The V end was cut by 7 bases, the J end by 9 bases, with 16 bases between. In DNA form, the CDR3 reads TGCAGTGTTCCCCGTGCCGGGGGGCAGTACTTC. This sequence encodes CSVPRAGGQYF.

J is TRBJ2-1 and V is TRBV11-3; 10 bases match TRBD2. This CDR3 spans 18 amino acids. With V trimmed by 1 base and J by 4 bases, 10 bases remained unmatched. Germline assignment: CDR1 SGHNT and CDR2 YENEEA. The CDR3 region is CASSLASGRALAYNEQFF. The CDR3 DNA is TGTGCCAGCAGCTTAGCCAGCGGGAGGGCCCTCGCGTACAATGAGCAGTTCTTC.

This chain links TRBV4-1 with TRBJ2-7, with TRBD2 as a possible D gene (5 bases). There are 17 residues in the CDR3. Trimming pared 0 bases from V and 0 bases from J, leaving 15 bases between. In germline, CDR1 is MGHRA, CDR2 YSYEKL. CDR3 sequence reads: CASSQDLGLRSSYEQYF. CDR3 sequence (DNA): TGCGCCAGCAGCCAAGATCTAGGACTGCGGAGCTCCTACGAGCAGTACTTC.